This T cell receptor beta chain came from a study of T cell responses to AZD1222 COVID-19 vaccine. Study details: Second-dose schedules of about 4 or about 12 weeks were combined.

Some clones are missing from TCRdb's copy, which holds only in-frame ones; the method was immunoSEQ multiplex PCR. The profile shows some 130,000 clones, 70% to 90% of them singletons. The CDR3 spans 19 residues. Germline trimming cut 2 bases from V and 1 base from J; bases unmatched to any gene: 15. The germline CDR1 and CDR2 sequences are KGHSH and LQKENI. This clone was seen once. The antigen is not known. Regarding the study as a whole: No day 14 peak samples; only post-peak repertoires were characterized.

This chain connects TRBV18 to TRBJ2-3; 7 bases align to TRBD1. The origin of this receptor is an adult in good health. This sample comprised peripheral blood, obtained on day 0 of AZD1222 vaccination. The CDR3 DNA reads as TGTGCCAGCTCACCAGTAGGGGGCGCCCTTTTAAGTGGCACAGATACGCAGTATTTT. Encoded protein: CASSPVGGALLSGTDTQYF.